This is a list of T cell receptor beta chains from one sample in a study of cytotoxic CD8 clonotypes in ibrutinib-treated CLL. Profiling relied on immunoSEQ multiplex PCR, and the TCRdb table lists in-frame clones only, not all of them. The table lists approximately 67,000 clones, more than 75% of them singletons. The starting material was PBMCs, obtained at disease progression, from a patient treated with ibrutinib. Receptors were obtained from a human donor with chronic lymphocytic leukemia. CDR3s include the opening cysteine and the closing phenylalanine or tryptophan. A D gene is named only where the DNA matches it firmly. Size is omitted from some rows. Given values are once, few, many or a class for expanded clones.

v_call	d_call	cdr3_length	clone_size	j_call	cdr3_nt	cdr3_aa
TRBV21-1	-	16	-	TRBJ1-3	TGTGCCAGCAGCTCCCCAAGCCGTCGCTCTGGAAACACCATATATTTT	CASSSPSRRSGNTIYF
TRBV18	TRBD1	13	-	TRBJ1-6	TGTGCCATTAGACAGGGGACTGGTTCACCCCTCCACTTT	CAIRQGTGSPLHF
TRBV5-1	TRBD2	15	-	TRBJ2-5	TGCGCCAGCAGCTTGTTGAGCGGGGGACAAGAGACCCAGTACTTC	CASSLLSGGQETQYF
TRBV14	TRBD1	18	few	TRBJ1-2	TGTGCCAGCAGCCTTAATCCGGGACAGGGGCGATTCAACTATGGCTACACCTTC	CASSLNPGQGRFNYGYTF
TRBV5-4	-	13	-	TRBJ2-7	TGTGCCAGCAGAAAATCGACGGTCGGCGAGCAGTACTTC	CASRKSTVGEQYF
TRBV6-1	-	12	-	TRBJ1-5	TGTGCCAGCAGTGATCCCGATCAGCCCCAGCATTTT	CASSDPDQPQHF
TRBV7-2	-	13	-	TRBJ2-7	TGTGCCAGCAGCTTCACGGGGTTCCACGAGCAGTACTTC	CASSFTGFHEQYF
TRBV6-6	-	15	-	TRBJ2-7	TGTGCCAGCACTAAATTTCCGACAGATCCCTACGAGCAGTACTTC	CASTKFPTDPYEQYF
TRBV2	-	15	-	TRBJ2-2	TGTGCCAGCAGCGGACTATGGCGGGGTACCGGGGAGCTGTTTTTT	CASSGLWRGTGELFF
TRBV5-1	TRBD1	15	-	TRBJ1-5	TGCGCCAGCAGCGTCGACAGGGGGCTCAGGCAGCCCCAGCATTTT	CASSVDRGLRQPQHF
TRBV7-8	TRBD2	15	few	TRBJ2-1	TGTGCCAGCACCCCGGGACTAGGACCGTACAATGAGCAGTTCTTC	CASTPGLGPYNEQFF
TRBV18	TRBD1	16	-	TRBJ2-1	TGTGCCAGCTCAGTCCGACAGGGGCCTTCCTACAATGAGCAGTTCTTC	CASSVRQGPSYNEQFF
TRBV28	-	14	-	TRBJ2-5	TGTGCCAGCAGCACGAACAGGGGGGGGGAGACCCAGTACTTC	CASSTNRGGETQYF
TRBV25-1	-	13	-	TRBJ1-4	TGTGCCAGCAGTGAGACAGTTAATGAAAAACTGTTTTTT	CASSETVNEKLFF
TRBV2	-	13	once	TRBJ1-4	TGTGCCAGCGTAAGGGGCTCTGATGAAAAACTGTTTTTT	CASVRGSDEKLFF
TRBV10-2	-	16	-	TRBJ1-5	TGCGCCAGCAGTCCCCTTGGGGCCGAGGGCAATCAGCCCCAGCATTTT	CASSPLGAEGNQPQHF
TRBV29-1	-	11	-	TRBJ1-2	TGCAGCGTTAGGGGCTGGGATGGCTACACCTTC	CSVRGWDGYTF
TRBV5-6	TRBD1	14	-	TRBJ1-4	TGTGCCAGCAGCCCTGGACAGGGCGATGAAAAACTGTTTTTT	CASSPGQGDEKLFF